At least ten counts were recorded for the clone carrying this T cell receptor (beta chain). Its antigen remains unknown. Looked up from germline, CDR1 is MDHEN and CDR2 is SYDVKM. The V end was cut by 1 base, the J end by 3 bases, with 15 bases between. The CDR3 spans 16 residues. The data stem from a study of Graves' ophthalmopathy and Graves' hyperthyroidism. Newly diagnosed, the hyperthyroidism patients had under 2 months' duration and were aged 18 to 65. Uncontrolled infections, pregnancy, lactation or other autoimmune diseases led to patient exclusion. RNA transcripts were the template, and TCR beta CDR3 regions were amplified from them. Second-round multiplex PCR came after first-round RT-PCR with HTBI primers. TCRdb passed the multiplex PCR reads through MiXCR, listing each CDR3 protein once. The sample includes more than 300,000 distinct CDR3 sequences, 17% of them seen just once. Study-level findings and limits: Ophthalmopathy progression was predicted with approximately 68% sensitivity and approximately 79% specificity. Blood repertoires reportedly contained most expanded thyroid clonotypes above 0.001 frequency.

The sequencing sample was made of peripheral blood. The receptor was derived from an adult woman with stable Graves' hyperthyroidism. This sequence joins TRBV28 and TRBJ1-2; weak D call: TRBD1 (5 bases). CDR3 bases: TGTGCCAGCAGTTTATACTTTATTTCGACAGACTATGGCTACACCTTC. This codes for CASSLYFISTDYGYTF.